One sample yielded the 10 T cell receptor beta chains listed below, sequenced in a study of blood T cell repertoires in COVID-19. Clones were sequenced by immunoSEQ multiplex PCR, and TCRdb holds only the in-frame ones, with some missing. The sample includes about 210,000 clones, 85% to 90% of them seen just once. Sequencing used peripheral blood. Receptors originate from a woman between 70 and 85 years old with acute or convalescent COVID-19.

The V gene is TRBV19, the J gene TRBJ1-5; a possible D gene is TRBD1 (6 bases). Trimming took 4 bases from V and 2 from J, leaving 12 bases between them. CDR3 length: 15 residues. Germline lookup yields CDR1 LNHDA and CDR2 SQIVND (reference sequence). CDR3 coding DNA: TGTGCCAGTAGTACAGGGGCGGTGGGCAATCAGCCCCAGCATTTT. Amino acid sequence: CASSTGAVGNQPQHF.

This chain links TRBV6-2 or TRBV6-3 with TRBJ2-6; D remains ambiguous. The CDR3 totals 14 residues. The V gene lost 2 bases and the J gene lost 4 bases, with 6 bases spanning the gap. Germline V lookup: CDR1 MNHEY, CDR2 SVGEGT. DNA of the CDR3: TGTGCCAGCAGTTACCCGGTCGGGGCCAACGTCCTGACTTTC. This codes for CASSYPVGANVLTF.

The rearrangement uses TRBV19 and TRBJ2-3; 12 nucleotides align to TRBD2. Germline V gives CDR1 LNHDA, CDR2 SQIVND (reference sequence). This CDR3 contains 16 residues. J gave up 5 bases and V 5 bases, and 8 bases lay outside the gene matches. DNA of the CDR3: TGTGCCAGTAGTGGCAGGGGACTAGCGGGTGTAGATACGCAGTATTTT. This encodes CASSGRGLAGVDTQYF. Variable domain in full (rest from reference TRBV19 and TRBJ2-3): DGGITQSPKYLFRKEGQNVTLSCEQNLNHDAMYWYRQDPGQGLRLIYYSQIVNDFQKGDIAEGYSVSREKKESFPLTVTSAQKNPTAFYLCASSGRGLAGVDTQYFGPGTRLTVL.

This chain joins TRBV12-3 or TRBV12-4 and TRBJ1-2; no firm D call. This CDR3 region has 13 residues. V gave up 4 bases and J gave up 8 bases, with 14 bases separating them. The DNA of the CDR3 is TGTGCCAGCAGTTCTTTCGGGAGAGGGGGCTACACCTTC. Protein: CASSSFGRGGYTF.

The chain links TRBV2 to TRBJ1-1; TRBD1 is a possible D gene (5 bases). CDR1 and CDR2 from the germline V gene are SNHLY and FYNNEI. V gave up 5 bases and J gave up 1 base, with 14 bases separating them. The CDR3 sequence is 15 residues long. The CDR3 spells CASSPFTGGNTEAFF. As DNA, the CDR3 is TGTGCCAGCAGTCCATTCACAGGCGGGAACACTGAAGCTTTCTTT.

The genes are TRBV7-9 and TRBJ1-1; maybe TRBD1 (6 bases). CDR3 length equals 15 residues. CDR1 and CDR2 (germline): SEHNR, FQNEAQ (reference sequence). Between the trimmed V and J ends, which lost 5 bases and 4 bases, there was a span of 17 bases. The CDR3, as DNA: TGTGCCAGCAGCCCCCTTTCGGGGGGCCGCACTGAAGCTTTCTTT. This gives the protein CASSPLSGGRTEAFF.

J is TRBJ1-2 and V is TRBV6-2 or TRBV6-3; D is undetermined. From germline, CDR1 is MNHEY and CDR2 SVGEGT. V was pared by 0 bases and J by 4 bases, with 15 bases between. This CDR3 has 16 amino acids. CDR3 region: CASSYSFGDPSYGYTF. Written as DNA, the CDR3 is TGTGCCAGCAGTTACTCTTTCGGGGATCCTAGCTATGGCTACACCTTC.

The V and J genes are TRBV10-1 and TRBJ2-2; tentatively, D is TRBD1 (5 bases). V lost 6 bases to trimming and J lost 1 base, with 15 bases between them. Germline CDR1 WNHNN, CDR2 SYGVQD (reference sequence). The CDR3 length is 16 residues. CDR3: CASSESRAQNTGELFF. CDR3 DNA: TGCGCCAGCAGCGAGAGCAGGGCCCAGAACACCGGGGAGCTGTTTTTT.

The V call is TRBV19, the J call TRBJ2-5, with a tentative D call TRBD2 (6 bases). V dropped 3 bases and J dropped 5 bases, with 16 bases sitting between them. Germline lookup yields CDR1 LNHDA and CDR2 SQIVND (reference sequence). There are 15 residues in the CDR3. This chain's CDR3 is CASSILSGVRETQYF. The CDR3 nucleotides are TGTGCCAGTAGTATTCTTAGCGGCGTTCGGGAGACCCAGTACTTC.

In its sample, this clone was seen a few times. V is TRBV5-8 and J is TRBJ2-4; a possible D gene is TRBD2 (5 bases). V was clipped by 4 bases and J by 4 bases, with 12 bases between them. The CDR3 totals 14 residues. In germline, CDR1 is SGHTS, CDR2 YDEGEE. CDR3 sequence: CASSRWEQKNIQYF. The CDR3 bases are TGTGCCAGCAGCCGGTGGGAGCAAAAAAACATTCAGTACTTC.